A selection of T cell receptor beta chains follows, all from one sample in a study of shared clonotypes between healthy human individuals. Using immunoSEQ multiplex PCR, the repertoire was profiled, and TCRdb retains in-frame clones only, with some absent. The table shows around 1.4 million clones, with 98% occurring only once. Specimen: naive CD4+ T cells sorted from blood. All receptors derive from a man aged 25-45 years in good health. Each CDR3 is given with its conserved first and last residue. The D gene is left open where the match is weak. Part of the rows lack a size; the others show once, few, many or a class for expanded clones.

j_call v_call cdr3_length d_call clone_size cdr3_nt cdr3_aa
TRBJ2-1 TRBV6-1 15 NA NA TGTGCCGGAACCAAAGGGTCCAGCTCCTACAATGAGCAGTTCTTC CAGTKGSSSYNEQFF
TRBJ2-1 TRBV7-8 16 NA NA TGTGCCAGCAGCCCCCGTTTGCCTAGCTCCTACAATGAGCAGTTCTTC CASSPRLPSSYNEQFF
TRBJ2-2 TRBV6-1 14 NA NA TGTGCCAGCAGTGGAAACAGGGTGATGGGGGAGCTGTTTTTT CASSGNRVMGELFF
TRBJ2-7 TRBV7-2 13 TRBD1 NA TGTGCCAGCAGCCGGGACAGTTCCTACGAGCAGTACTTC CASSRDSSYEQYF
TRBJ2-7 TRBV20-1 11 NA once TGCAGTGCTAGCAAGACAGGCGAGCAGTACTTC CSASKTGEQYF
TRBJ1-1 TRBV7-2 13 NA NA TGTGCCAGCAATCAGGGGATGAACACTGAAGCTTTCTTT CASNQGMNTEAFF
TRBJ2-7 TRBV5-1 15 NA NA TGCGCCAGCAGCCCCCAACACGTACTCTCCTACGAGCAGTACTTC CASSPQHVLSYEQYF
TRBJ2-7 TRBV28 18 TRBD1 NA TGTGCCAGCAGTTTATCTGACAGGGCCCTACGGAGCTCCTACGAGCAGTACTTC CASSLSDRALRSSYEQYF
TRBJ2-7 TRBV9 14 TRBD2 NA TGTGCCAGCAGCGCTGGACTAGCGGGAGTCGAGCAGTACTTC CASSAGLAGVEQYF
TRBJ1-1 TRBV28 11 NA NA TGTGCCAGCACGGGAGGAACTGAAGCTTTCTTT CASTGGTEAFF
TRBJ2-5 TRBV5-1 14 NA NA TGCGCCAGCAGCTTGGGAGGGTCCCAAGAGACCCAGTACTTC CASSLGGSQETQYF
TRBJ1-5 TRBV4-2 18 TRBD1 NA TGTGCCAGCAGCCATTCTCCCGGGACAGGGAATAGCAATCAGCCCCAGCATTTT CASSHSPGTGNSNQPQHF
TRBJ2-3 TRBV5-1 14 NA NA TGCGCCAGCAGCTTGGGGGCAGGGGAGGATACGCAGTATTTT CASSLGAGEDTQYF
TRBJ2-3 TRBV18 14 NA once TGTGCCAGCTCACCACCCGGCGTCACAGATACGCAGTATTTT CASSPPGVTDTQYF
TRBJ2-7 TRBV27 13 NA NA TGTGCCAGCTCTGGTGGGTGGCCCTACGAGCAGTACTTC CASSGGWPYEQYF
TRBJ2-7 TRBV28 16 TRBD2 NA TGTGCCAGCAGCTCCTTCTCCGGGAGGGGTCGTAACGAGCAGTACTTC CASSSFSGRGRNEQYF
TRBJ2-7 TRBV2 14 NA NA TGTGCCAGCCGTCCCGTGGACAACTCCTACGAGCAGTACTTC CASRPVDNSYEQYF
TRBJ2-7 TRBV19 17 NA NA TGTGCCAGTAGTATAACTCTGGCACCTGCCCTCGACTACGAGCAGTACTTC CASSITLAPALDYEQYF
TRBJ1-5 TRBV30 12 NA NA TGTGCCTGGAGCAGAGGGGTTGAGCCCCAGCATTTT CAWSRGVEPQHF
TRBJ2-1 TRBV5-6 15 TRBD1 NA TGTGCCAGCAGCTTCAGGGGGCTTCTTAACAATGAGCAGTTCTTC CASSFRGLLNNEQFF
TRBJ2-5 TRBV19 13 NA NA TGTGCCAGTAGTCCTAGCCATCAAGAGACCCAGTACTTC CASSPSHQETQYF
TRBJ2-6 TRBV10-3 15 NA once TGTGCCATCAGTGATGATGGGATTTGGACCAACGTCCTGACTTTC CAISDDGIWTNVLTF
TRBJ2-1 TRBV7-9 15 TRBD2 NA TGTGCCAGCAGCTCGGTAGCGGGAAGGTACAATGAGCAGTTCTTC CASSSVAGRYNEQFF
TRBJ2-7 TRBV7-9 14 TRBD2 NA TGTGCCAGCAGTCCAAGGACTAGCGACTACGAGCAGTACTTC CASSPRTSDYEQYF
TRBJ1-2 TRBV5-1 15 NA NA TGCGCCAGCAGCCGGGACCGACTAACTAACTATGGCTACACCTTC CASSRDRLTNYGYTF
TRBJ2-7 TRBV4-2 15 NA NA TGTGCCAGCAGCCAAGATCTTACCAGCTCCTACGAGCAGTACTTC CASSQDLTSSYEQYF
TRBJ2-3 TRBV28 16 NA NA TGTGCCAGCAGTCCGCCGTCCGGGTTCGGCACAGATACGCAGTATTTT CASSPPSGFGTDTQYF
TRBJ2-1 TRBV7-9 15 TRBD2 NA TGTGCCAGCAGCTTAGGGGCGGGAGTATCAAATGAGCAGTTCTTC CASSLGAGVSNEQFF
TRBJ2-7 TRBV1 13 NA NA TGCACCAGCCCCGGGACTAGCGTTTACGAGCAGTACTTC CTSPGTSVYEQYF
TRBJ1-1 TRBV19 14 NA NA TGTGCCAGTAGTGCTTTGGTAGGGAACACTGAAGCTTTCTTT CASSALVGNTEAFF
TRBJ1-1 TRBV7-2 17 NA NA TGTGCCAGCAGCTTAGTTCCCCAGGGTCTCGGGCAGACTGAAGCTTTCTTT CASSLVPQGLGQTEAFF
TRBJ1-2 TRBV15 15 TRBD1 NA TGTGCCACCAGCAGAGTCAGACAGGGGGCGATCGGCTACACCTTC CATSRVRQGAIGYTF
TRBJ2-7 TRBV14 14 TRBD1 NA TGTGCCAGCAGCCGAGACAGGGGTTCCTCCGAGCAGTACTTC CASSRDRGSSEQYF
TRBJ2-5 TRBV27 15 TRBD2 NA TGTGCCAGCAGTGTTCTAGCGGGAGATGAAGAGACCCAGTACTTC CASSVLAGDEETQYF
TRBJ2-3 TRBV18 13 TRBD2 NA TGTGCCAGCCGCTCGGGTAGCGGGTATACGCAGTATTTT CASRSGSGYTQYF
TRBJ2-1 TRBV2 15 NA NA TGTGCCAGCAGTGAAGAAGTACTAGCCTACAATGAGCAGTTCTTC CASSEEVLAYNEQFF
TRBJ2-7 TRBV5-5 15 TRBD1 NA TGTGCCAGCAGCGTCGTCACAGGGGGCGGCCACGAGCAGTACTTC CASSVVTGGGHEQYF
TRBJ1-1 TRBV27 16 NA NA TGTGCCAGCACCTCGGCCTCTCGGGGCGATTTCACTGAAGCTTTCTTT CASTSASRGDFTEAFF
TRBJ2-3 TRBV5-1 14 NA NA TGCGCCAGCAGCTTGGTCCAAAGCACAGATACGCAGTATTTT CASSLVQSTDTQYF
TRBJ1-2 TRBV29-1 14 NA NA TGCAGCGTCGCCCCCCGTACAGCTGTCTATGGCTACACCTTC CSVAPRTAVYGYTF
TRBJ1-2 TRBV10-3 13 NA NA TGTGCCATCAGTGAGTCGGGTTCCTATGGCTACACCTTC CAISESGSYGYTF
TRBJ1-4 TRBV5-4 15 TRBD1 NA TGTGCCAGCAGCTTCTCGACAGGGACTAATGAAAAACTGTTTTTT CASSFSTGTNEKLFF
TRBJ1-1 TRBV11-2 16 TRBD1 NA TGTGCCAGCAGCTTTACAGGGGGCCGGGGGAACACTGAAGCTTTCTTT CASSFTGGRGNTEAFF
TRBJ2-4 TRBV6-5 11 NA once TGTGCCAGCAGTTTTGGCGGCTTTCAGTACTTC CASSFGGFQYF
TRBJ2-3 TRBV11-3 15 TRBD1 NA TGTGCCAGCAGCCCGGGACAGGGAAGCACAGATACGCAGTATTTT CASSPGQGSTDTQYF
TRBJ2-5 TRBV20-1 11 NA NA TGCAGTGCTGGGCGGTCAGAGACCCAGTACTTC CSAGRSETQYF
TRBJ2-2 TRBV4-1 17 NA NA TGCGCCAGCAGCCAAGAGCGGCTAGCAGCGAACACCGGGGAGCTGTTTTTT CASSQERLAANTGELFF
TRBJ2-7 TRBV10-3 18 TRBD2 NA TGTGCCATCTCGACCCGACTAGCGGGGGAGAGGGGTAGGGACGAGCAGTACTTC CAISTRLAGERGRDEQYF
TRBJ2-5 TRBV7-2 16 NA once TGTGCCAGCAGCTTAATGGGGCGACTACCTCAAGAGACCCAGTACTTC CASSLMGRLPQETQYF
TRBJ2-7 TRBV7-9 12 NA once TGTGCCAGCAGCCTGGACTGGCAGGAGCAGTACTTC CASSLDWQEQYF
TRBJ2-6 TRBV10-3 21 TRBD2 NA TGTGCCATCAGGGCCGTACCAAACGAGACTAGCGGGAGTTCCTGGGCCAACGTCCTGACTTTC CAIRAVPNETSGSSWANVLTF
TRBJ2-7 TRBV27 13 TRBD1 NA TGTGCCAGCAGGAGGACAGGGGTCTACGAGCAGTACTTC CASRRTGVYEQYF
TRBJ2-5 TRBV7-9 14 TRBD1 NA TGTGCCAGCAGCCCTCAGGGACAGCCGTCGGCCCAGTACTTC CASSPQGQPSAQYF
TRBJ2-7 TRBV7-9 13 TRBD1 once TGTGCCAGCAGCTCGACAGGGTCCTACGAGCAGTACTTC CASSSTGSYEQYF
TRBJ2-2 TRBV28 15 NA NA TGTGCCAGCAGTTCTTGGGGGGAAGCCACCGGGGAGCTGTTTTTT CASSSWGEATGELFF
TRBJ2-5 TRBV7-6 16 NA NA TGTGCCAGCAGCTTAGCGTCTTTGGTTTTTGGGGAGACCCAGTACTTC CASSLASLVFGETQYF
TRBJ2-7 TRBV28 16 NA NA TGTGCCAGCAGGACTGGCCGACGGGGAGGCTCCTACGAGCAGTACTTC CASRTGRRGGSYEQYF